In its sample, the clone carrying this T cell receptor (beta chain) was seen a few times. This specimen belongs to a study of blood T cell repertoires in COVID-19. Overall study: Sites in the United States, Italy and Spain provided acute and convalescent COVID-19 samples. T cells, B-cell-depleted T cells, or PBMCs supplied cDNA or gDNA.

Germline V gives CDR1 SGHAT, CDR2 FQNNGV. CDR3 length: 13 residues. Trimming cost V 0 bases and J 5 bases, with 7 bases left between them. Per the study methods: Amplified reference gene primers provided the basis for estimating nucleated cell counts. The repertoire was sequenced with immunoSEQ multiplex PCR; TCRdb's copy has only in-frame clones and lacks some. The V and J calls and clone size are taken from that table; D and trimming were inferred from the DNA. This sample has 70,000 to 80,000 clones, with 75% to 90% found just once. The sample consisted of peripheral blood. The chain couples TRBV11-2 to TRBJ1-1; D not certain. The receptor was derived from a human donor in a cohort sampled during active COVID-19. The CDR3: CASSLDTGTEAFF. In nucleotides, the CDR3 is TGTGCCAGCAGCTTAGATACGGGGACTGAAGCTTTCTTT.